Below, 5 T cell receptor beta chains from the same sample are listed, as sequenced in a study of blood T cells in healthy people across ages. PCR was performed a second time for about 6 to 12 cycles using a sample-barcoded 5' primer and a J-beta primer mix. TCRdb used MiXCR to reprocess the 5' RACE reads, holding one entry per CDR3 protein. The table shows 550,000 to 800,000 distinct CDR3 sequences, with under 25% occurring only once. Source material: blood. The receptors originated from a man aged 65 to 85 in good health.

This clonotype was counted many times. CDR3 DNA sequence: TGCAGCGTTCATAACACCGGGGAGCTGTTTTTT. Its translation: CSVHNTGELFF. The chain combines TRBV29-1 with TRBJ2-2; D unresolved. Germline assignment: CDR1 SQVTM and CDR2 ANQGSEA. The CDR3 runs 11 residues. V dropped 5 bases and J dropped 2 bases, with 3 bases sitting between them.

The chain joins TRBV9 to TRBJ2-5, with D hard to call. The V gene lost 3 bases and the J gene lost 2 bases, with 14 bases spanning the gap. Germline loops: CDR1 SGDLS, CDR2 YYNGEE. The CDR3 loop spans 15 amino acids. The CDR3 loop reads CASSASPRFQETQYF. The CDR3 coding sequence is TGTGCCAGCAGCGCCTCACCCAGGTTTCAAGAGACCCAGTACTTC.

The chain couples TRBV5-1 to TRBJ1-4, with D hard to call. This CDR3 contains 15 residues. V was shortened by 4 bases and J by 4 bases, with 14 bases between the two germline ends. Germline CDR1 is SGHRS and CDR2 is YFSETQ. CDR3 DNA sequence: TGCGCCAGCAGCCCTGGGTCCGACCTTAATGAAAAACTGTTTTTT. Encoded protein: CASSPGSDLNEKLFF.

J is TRBJ1-2 and V is TRBV7-2; D uncertain. Deletions cut 0 bases from V and 6 bases from J, with 11 bases between. CDR3 size: 14 residues. From germline, CDR1 is SGHTA and CDR2 FQGNSA. CDR3 coding DNA: TGTGCCAGCAGCTTAGCGCGGGCAGACAATGGCTACACCTTC. Its protein is CASSLARADNGYTF.

This clonotype was picked up many times. V is TRBV5-1 and J is TRBJ2-7; 7 nucleotides align to TRBD2. This CDR3 is built from 13 residues. The V segment lost 3 bases and the J segment 4 bases; nucleotides outside the gene matches: 4. The germline CDR1 and CDR2 sequences are SGHRS and YFSETQ. Written as DNA, the CDR3 is TGCGCCAGCAGCTCGGAACTAGCGTACGAGCAGTACTTC. Its translation: CASSSELAYEQYF. Full variable domain (rest looked up from reference TRBV5-1 and TRBJ2-7): KAGVTQTPRYLIKTRGQQVTLSCSPISGHRSVSWYQQTPGQGLQFLFEYFSETQRNKGNFPGRFSGRQFSNSRSEMNVSTLELGDSALYLCASSSELAYEQYFGPGTRLTVT.